This TCR beta chain was identified in a study of vaccination and CD4 T cells after COVID-19. Background on the study: Across the group, participants received two doses of either BNT162b2 or mRNA-1273 vaccine. For post-vaccine samples, collection took place a median approximately 78 days after dose two, ranging from 14 to 241.

MiXCR, applied by TCRdb to the PCR reads, yields one record per CDR3 protein. This table has tens of thousands of distinct CDR3 sequences, around three fifths appearing once. This clonotype has a single count. CDR3 length equals 14 residues. From germline, CDR1 is SGHTA and CDR2 FQGNSA. Trimming took 5 bases from V and 0 from J; bases not matched to a gene: 4. This chain connects TRBV7-2 to TRBJ2-7, with 7 bases fitting TRBD1. The sample here was CD4+ T cells from blood, taken before SARS-CoV-2 vaccination. This clonotype originated in a human donor who had recovered from COVID-19. The CDR3 DNA is TGTGCCAGCAGCCGGGGACAGTCCTCCTACGAGCAGTACTTC. Translating gives CASSRGQSSYEQYF.